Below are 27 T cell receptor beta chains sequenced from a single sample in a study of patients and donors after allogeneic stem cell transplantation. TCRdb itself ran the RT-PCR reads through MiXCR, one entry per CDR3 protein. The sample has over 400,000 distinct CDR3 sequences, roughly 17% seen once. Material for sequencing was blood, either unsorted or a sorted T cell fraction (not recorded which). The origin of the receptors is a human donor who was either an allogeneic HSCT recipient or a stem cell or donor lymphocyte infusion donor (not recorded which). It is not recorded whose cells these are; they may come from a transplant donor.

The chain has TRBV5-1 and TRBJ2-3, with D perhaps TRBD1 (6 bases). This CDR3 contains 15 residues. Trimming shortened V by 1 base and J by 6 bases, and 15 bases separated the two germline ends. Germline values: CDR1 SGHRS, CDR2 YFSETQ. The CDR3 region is CASSLRTQGRDTQYF. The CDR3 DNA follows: TGCGCCAGCAGCTTGAGGACACAGGGAAGGGATACGCAGTATTTT.

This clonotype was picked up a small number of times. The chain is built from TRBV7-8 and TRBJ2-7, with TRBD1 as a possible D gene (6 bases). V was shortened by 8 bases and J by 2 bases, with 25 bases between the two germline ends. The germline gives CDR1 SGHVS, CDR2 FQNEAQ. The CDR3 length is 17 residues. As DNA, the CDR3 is TGTGCCAGCTCCAGGACAGCCCAAAAAGCCCAAACCTACGAGCAGTACTTC. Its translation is CASSRTAQKAQTYEQYF.

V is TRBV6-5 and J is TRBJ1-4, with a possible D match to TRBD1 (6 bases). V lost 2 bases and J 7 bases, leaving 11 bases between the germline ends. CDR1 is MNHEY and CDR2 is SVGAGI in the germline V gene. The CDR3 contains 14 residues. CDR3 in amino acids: CASSYKAGVEKLFF. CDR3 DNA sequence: TGTGCCAGCAGTTACAAGGCAGGGGTTGAAAAACTGTTTTTT.

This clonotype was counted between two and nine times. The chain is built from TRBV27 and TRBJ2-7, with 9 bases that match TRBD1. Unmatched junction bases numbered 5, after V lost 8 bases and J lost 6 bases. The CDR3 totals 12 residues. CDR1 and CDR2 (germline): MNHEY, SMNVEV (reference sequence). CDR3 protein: CASRDRVLEQYF. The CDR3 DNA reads TGTGCCAGCCGGGACAGGGTCCTCGAGCAGTACTTC.

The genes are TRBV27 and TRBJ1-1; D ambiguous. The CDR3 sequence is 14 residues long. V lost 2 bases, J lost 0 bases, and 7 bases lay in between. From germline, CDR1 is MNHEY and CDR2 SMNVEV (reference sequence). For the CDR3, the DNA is TGTGCCAGCAGTTTAAAGGTAGTGAACACTGAAGCTTTCTTT. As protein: CASSLKVVNTEAFF.

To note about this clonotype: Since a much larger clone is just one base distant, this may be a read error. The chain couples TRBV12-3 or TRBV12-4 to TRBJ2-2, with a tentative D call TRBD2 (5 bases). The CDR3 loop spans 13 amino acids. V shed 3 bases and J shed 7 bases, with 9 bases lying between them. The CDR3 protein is CASSLKGDGELFF. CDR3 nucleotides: TGTGCCAGCAGTTTGAAGGGAGACGGGGAGCTGTTTTTT.

In DNA form, the CDR3 reads TGTGCCAGCCGGGGACTAGTGAGGTACAATGAGCAGTTCTTC. Translation gives CASRGLVRYNEQFF. This chain joins TRBV27 and TRBJ2-1; 8 bases are shared with TRBD2. The CDR3 is 14 residues long. The V segment lost 8 bases and the J segment 4 bases; nucleotides outside the gene matches: 7. Germline CDR1 is MNHEY and CDR2 is SMNVEV (reference sequence).

The CDR3 DNA reads TGTGCCAGCAGTTCCCCGACGACAGGTGGCAAAAACATTCAGTACTTC. Translating it yields CASSSPTTGGKNIQYF. The chain recombines TRBV28 with TRBJ2-4, with D perhaps matching TRBD1 (6 bases). Germline V lookup: CDR1 MDHEN, CDR2 SYDVKM. Trimming pared 4 bases from V and 3 bases from J, leaving 16 bases between. The CDR3 length is 16 residues.

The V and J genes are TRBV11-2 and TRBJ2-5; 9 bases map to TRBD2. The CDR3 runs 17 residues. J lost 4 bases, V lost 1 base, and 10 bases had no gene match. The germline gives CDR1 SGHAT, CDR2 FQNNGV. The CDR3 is CASSLAGRGGLGETQYF. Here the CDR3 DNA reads TGTGCCAGCAGCTTAGCCGGGCGGGGGGGTCTCGGAGAGACCCAGTACTTC.

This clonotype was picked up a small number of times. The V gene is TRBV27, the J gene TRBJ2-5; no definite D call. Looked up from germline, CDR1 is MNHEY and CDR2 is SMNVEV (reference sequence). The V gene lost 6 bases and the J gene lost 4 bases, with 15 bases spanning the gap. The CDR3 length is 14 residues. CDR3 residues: CASSHSPSRETQYF. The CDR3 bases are TGTGCCAGCAGCCATTCCCCCAGCCGAGAGACCCAGTACTTC.

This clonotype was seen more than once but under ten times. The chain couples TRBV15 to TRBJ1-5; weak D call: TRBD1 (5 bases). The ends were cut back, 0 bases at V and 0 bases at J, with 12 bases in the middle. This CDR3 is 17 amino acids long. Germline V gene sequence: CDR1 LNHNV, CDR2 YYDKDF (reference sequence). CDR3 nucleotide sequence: TGTGCCACCAGCAGAGAAGGCGGGGGATATAGCAATCAGCCCCAGCATTTT. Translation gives CATSREGGGYSNQPQHF.

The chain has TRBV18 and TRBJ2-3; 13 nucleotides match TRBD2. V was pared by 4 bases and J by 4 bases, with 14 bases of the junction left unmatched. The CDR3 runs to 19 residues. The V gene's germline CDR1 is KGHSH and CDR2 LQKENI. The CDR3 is CASSLRTSGRVLGADTQYF. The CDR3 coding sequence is TGTGCCAGCTCACTTAGGACTAGCGGGAGAGTTCTGGGTGCAGATACGCAGTATTTT.

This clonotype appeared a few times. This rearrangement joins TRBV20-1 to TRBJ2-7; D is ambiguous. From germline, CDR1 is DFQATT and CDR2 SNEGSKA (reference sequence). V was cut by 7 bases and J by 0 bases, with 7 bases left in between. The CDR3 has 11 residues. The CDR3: CSVGTSYEQYF. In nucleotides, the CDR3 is TGCAGTGTAGGAACCTCCTACGAGCAGTACTTC.

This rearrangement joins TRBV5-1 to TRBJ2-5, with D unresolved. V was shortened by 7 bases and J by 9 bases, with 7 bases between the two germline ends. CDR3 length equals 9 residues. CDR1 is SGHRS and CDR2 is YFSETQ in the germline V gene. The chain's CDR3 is CASLPPQYF. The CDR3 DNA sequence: TGCGCCAGCCTCCCGCCCCAGTACTTC.

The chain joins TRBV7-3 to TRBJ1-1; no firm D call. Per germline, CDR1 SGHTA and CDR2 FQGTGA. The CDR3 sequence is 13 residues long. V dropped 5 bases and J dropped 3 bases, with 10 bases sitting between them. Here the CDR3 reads CASSTEADTEAFF. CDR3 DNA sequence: TGTGCCAGCAGCACGGAAGCGGACACTGAAGCTTTCTTT.

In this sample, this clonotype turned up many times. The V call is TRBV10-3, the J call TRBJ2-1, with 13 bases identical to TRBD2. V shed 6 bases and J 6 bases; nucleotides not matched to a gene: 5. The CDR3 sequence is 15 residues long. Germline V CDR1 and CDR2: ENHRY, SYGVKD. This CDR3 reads CAIRLAGGPLNEQFF. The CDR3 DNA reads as TGTGCCATCAGACTAGCGGGGGGGCCCCTCAATGAGCAGTTCTTC.

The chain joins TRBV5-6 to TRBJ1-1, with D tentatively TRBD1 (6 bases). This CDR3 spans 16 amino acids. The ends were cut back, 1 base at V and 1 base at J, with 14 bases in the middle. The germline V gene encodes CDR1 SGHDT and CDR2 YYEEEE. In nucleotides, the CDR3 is TGTGCCAGCAGCTTGCTCTACGGACAGACGAACACTGAAGCTTTCTTT. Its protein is CASSLLYGQTNTEAFF.

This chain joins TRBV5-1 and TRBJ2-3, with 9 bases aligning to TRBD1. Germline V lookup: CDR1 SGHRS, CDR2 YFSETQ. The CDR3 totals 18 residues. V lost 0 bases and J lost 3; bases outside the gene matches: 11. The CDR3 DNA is TGCGCCAGCAGCTTGGAGTCTCGCGGGACAGGGAGGACAGATACGCAGTATTTT. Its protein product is CASSLESRGTGRTDTQYF.

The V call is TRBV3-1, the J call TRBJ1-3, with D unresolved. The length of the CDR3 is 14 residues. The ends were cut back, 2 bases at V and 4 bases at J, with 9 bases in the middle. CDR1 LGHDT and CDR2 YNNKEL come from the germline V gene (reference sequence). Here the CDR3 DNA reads TGTGCCAGCAGCCAAAGGACTGGCGGAAACACCATATATTTT. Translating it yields CASSQRTGGNTIYF.

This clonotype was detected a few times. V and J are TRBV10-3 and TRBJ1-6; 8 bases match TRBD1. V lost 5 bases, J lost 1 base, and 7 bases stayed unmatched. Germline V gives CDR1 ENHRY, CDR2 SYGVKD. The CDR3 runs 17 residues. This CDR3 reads CAISSTGVGSYNSPLHF. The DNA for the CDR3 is TGTGCCATCAGTTCGACAGGGGTGGGGTCCTATAATTCACCCCTCCACTTT.

The CDR3, as DNA: TGCAGTGCCCCATGGCGAGGGACAGGAAACACTGAAGCTTTCTTT. It is translated as CSAPWRGTGNTEAFF. The chain has TRBV20-1 and TRBJ1-1, with TRBD1 matching over 8 bases. This CDR3 has 15 amino acids. The J segment lost 2 bases and the V segment lost 6 bases, leaving 11 bases of the junction unmatched. Germline-derived CDR1 and CDR2 are DFQATT and SNEGSKA (reference sequence).

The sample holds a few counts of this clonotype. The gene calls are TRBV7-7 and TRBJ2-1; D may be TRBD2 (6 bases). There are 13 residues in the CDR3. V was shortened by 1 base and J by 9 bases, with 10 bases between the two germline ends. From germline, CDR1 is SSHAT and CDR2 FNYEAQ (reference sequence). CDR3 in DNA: TGTGCCAGCAGCTTAGAGACTAGTGGTGAGCAGTTCTTC. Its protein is CASSLETSGEQFF.

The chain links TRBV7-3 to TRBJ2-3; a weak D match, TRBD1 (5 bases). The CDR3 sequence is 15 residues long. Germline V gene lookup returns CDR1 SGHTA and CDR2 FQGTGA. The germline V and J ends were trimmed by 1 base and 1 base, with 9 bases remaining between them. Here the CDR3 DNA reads TGTGCCAGCAGCTTAAGTCCAGGGCGCACAGATACGCAGTATTTT. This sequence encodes CASSLSPGRTDTQYF.

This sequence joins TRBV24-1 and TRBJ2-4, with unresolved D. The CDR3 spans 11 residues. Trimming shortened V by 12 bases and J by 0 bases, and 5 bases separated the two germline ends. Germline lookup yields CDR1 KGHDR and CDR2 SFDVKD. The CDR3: CAREAKNIQYF. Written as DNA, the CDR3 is TGTGCCCGAGAAGCCAAAAACATTCAGTACTTC.

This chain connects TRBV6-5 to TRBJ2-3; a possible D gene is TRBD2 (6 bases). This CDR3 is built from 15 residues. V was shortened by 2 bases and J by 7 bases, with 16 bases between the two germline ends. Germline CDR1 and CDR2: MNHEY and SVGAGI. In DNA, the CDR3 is TGTGCCAGCAGTTACCCGGGCCTGGGCGGGAATACGCAGTATTTT. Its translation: CASSYPGLGGNTQYF.

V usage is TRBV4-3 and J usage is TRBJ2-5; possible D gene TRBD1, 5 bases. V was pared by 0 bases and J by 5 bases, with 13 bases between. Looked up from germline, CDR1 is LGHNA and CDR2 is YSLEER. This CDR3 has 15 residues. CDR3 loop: CASSQDQTGDETQYF. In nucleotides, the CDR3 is TGCGCCAGCAGCCAAGATCAAACAGGAGACGAGACCCAGTACTTC.

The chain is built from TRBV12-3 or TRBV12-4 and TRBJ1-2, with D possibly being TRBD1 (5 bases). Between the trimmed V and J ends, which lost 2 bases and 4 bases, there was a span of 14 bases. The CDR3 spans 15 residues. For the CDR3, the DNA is TGTGCCAGCAGTTTACGGCAGGGACGAAGCTATGGCTACACCTTC. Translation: CASSLRQGRSYGYTF.